This T cell receptor (beta chain) was obtained from a study of CD8 T cells in Susac syndrome. The authors sequenced TCR beta from blood CD8+ and CD4+ T cells. The multiple sclerosis control group was made up of treatment-naive patients with stable or active relapsing-remitting disease. CD8+ and CD4+ T cells were negatively isolated; TEMRA cells were FACS-enriched. RNA amounts of roughly 0.45 to 1 ug underwent reverse transcription with random hexamers. Amplification of TCR beta CDR3 across 54 Vbeta and 13 Jbeta was performed with immunoSEQ multiplex PCR. TCRdb independently ran MiXCR on the immunoSEQ multiplex PCR reads; one entry per CDR3 protein. The sample lists some 300,000 distinct CDR3 sequences, roughly 84% occurring once. Germline CDR1 and CDR2: SGHNT and YYREEE (reference sequence). V lost 3 bases, J lost 1 base, and 13 bases lay in between. The CDR3 length is 15 residues.

Material: CD8+ T cells from PBMCs. The chain has TRBV5-4 and TRBJ2-5, with a possible D match to TRBD2 (5 bases). This TCR came from a human donor with multiple sclerosis. The CDR3 sequence is CASSSTTGVQETQYF. The CDR3 DNA follows: TGTGCCAGCAGCTCGACGACCGGGGTCCAAGAGACCCAGTACTTC.